This TCR beta chain was obtained from a study of CD8 T cells in Susac syndrome. Findings and caveats of the study: The number of individuals included in the study's TCR sequencing and HLA analysis was acknowledged as relatively small.

Sequencing of TCR beta was performed on blood CD8+ T cells and on blood CD4+ T cells. Negative isolation yielded CD4+ and CD8+ T cells, and FACS enriched TEMRA cells. Reverse transcription of roughly 0.5 to 1 ug RNA was carried out with random hexamers. Amplification of TCR beta CDR3 across 54 Vbeta and 13 Jbeta was performed with immunoSEQ multiplex PCR. TCRdb reprocessed the immunoSEQ multiplex PCR reads with MiXCR, giving one entry per CDR3 protein. The sample consists of some 200,000 distinct CDR3 sequences, nearly 97% of them appearing once. Germline V gene lookup returns CDR1 MNHEY and CDR2 SMNVEV (reference sequence). J was trimmed by 7 bases and V by 5 bases; bases with no gene match: 13. The CDR3 has 16 amino acids. Concerning this clonotype: Antigen specificity is unknown.

The receptor was isolated from a human donor with multiple sclerosis. The chain is built from TRBV27 and TRBJ2-4, with 8 bases that match TRBD1. The sequencing sample was made of CD4+ T cells from PBMCs. The CDR3 sequence: CASSEGPGGAWNIQYF. Written as DNA, the CDR3 is TGTGCCAGCAGTGAAGGTCCAGGGGGCGCTTGGAACATTCAGTACTTC.